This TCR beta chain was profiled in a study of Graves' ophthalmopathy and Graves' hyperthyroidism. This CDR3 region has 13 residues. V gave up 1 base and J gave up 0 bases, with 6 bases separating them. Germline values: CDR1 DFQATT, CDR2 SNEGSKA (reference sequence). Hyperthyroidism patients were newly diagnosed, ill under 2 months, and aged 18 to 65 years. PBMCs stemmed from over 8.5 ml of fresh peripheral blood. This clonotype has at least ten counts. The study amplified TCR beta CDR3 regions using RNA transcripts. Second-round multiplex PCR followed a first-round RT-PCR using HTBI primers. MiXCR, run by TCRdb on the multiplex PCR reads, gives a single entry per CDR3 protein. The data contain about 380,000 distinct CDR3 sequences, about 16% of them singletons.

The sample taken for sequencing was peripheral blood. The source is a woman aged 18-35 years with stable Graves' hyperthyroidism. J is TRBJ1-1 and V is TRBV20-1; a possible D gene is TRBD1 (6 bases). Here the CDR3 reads CSARGTVNTEAFF. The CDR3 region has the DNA TGCAGTGCTAGAGGGACAGTGAACACTGAAGCTTTCTTT.